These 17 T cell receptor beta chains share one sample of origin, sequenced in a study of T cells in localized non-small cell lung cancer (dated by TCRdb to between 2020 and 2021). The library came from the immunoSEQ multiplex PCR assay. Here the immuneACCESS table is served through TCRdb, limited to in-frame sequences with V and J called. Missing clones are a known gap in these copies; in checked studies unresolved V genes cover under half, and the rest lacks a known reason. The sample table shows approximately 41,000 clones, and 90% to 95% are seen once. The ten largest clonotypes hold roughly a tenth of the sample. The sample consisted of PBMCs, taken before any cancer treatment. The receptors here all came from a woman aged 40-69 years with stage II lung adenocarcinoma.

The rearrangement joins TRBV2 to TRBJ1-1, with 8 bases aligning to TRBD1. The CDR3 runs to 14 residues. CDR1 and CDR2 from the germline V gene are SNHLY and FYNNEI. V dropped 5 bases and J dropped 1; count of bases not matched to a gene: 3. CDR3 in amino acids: CASSLGTGNTEAFF. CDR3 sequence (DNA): TGTGCCAGCAGTCTCGGGACAGGGAACACTGAAGCTTTCTTT. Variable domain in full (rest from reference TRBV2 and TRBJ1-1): EPEVTQTPSHQVTQMGQEVILRCVPISNHLYFYWYRQILGQKVEFLVSFYNNEISEKSEIFDDQFSVERPDGSNFTLKIRSTKLEDSAMYFCASSLGTGNTEAFFGQGTRLTVV.

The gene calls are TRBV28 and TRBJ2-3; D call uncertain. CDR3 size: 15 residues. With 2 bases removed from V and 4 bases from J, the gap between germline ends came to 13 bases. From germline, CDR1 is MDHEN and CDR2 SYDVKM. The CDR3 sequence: CASSLGGYAPDTQYF. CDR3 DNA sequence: TGTGCCAGCAGTTTAGGCGGTTATGCCCCAGATACGCAGTATTTT.

CDR3 nucleotide sequence: TGCGCCAGCAGCCCAGTTAACGGAGACTATGGCTACACCTTC. It specifies CASSPVNGDYGYTF. This chain connects TRBV5-1 to TRBJ1-2; D ambiguous. Looked up from germline, CDR1 is SGHRS and CDR2 is YFSETQ. V was clipped by 4 bases and J by 3 bases, with 13 bases between them. The CDR3 is made up of 14 amino acids.

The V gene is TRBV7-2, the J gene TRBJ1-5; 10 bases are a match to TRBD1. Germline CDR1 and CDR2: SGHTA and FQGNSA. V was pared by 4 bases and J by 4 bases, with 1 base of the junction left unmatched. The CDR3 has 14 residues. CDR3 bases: TGTGCCAGCAGCTGGACAGGGGGGAATCAGCCCCAGCATTTT. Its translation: CASSWTGGNQPQHF.

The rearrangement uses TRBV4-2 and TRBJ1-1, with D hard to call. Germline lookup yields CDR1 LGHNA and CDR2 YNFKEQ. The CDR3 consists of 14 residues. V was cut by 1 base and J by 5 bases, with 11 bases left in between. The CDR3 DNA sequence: TGTGCCAGCAGCCAAGCCGGGAAGGATACTGAAGCTTTCTTT. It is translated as CASSQAGKDTEAFF.

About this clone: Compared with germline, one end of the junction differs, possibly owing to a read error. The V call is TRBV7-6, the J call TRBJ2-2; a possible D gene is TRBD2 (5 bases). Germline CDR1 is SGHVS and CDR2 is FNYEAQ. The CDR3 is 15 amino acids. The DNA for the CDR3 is TGTGCCAGCAGCTTAGGGCAGTCGGGCACCGGGAAGCTGTTTTTT. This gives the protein CASSLGQSGTGKLFF.

The CDR3 DNA reads as TGTGCCAGCAGTTACTCGTCGGGGCAGGGCCAAGAGACCCAGTACTTC. This encodes CASSYSSGQGQETQYF. The rearrangement uses TRBV6-6 and TRBJ2-5, with D perhaps TRBD1 or TRBD2 (5 bases each). The V gene lost 0 bases and the J gene lost 1 base, with 12 bases spanning the gap. The germline gives CDR1 MNHNY, CDR2 SVGAGI (reference sequence). This CDR3 is built from 16 residues.

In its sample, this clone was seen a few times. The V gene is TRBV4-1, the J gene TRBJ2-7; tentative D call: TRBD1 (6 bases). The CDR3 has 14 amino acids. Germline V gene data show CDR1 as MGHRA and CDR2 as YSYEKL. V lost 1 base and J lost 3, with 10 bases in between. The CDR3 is CASSQVQGIYEQYF. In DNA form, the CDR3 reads TGCGCCAGCAGCCAAGTACAGGGAATCTACGAGCAGTACTTC.

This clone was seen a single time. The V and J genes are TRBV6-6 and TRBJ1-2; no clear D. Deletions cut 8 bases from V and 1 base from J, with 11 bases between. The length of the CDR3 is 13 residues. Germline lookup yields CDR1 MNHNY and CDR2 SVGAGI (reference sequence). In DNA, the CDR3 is TGTGCCAGCCATAATTTGCATAACTATGGCTACACCTTC. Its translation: CASHNLHNYGYTF.

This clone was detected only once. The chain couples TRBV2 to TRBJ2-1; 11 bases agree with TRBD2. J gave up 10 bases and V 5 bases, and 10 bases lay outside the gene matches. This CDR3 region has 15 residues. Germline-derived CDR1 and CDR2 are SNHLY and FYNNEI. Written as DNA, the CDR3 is TGTGCCAGCAGTCTTCTAGCGGGGGGTTCCGGGGAGCAGTTCTTC. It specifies CASSLLAGGSGEQFF.

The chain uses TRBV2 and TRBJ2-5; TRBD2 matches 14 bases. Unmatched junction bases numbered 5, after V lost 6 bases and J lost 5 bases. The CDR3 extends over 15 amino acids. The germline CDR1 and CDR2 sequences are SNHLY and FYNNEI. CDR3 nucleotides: TGTGCCAGCAGAAGACGGACTAGCGGGGGGGAGACCCAGTACTTC. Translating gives CASRRRTSGGETQYF. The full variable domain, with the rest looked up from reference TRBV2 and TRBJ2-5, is EPEVTQTPSHQVTQMGQEVILRCVPISNHLYFYWYRQILGQKVEFLVSFYNNEISEKSEIFDDQFSVERPDGSNFTLKIRSTKLEDSAMYFCASRRRTSGGETQYFGPGTRLLVL.

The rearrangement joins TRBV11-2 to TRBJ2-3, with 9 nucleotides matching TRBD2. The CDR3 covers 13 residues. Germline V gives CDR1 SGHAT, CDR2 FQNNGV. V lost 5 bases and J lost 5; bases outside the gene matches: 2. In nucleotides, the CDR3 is TGTGCCAGCAGCCCAGCGGGAGGAGATACGCAGTATTTT. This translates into CASSPAGGDTQYF. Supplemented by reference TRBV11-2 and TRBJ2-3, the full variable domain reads EAGVAQSPRYKIIEKRQSVAFWCNPISGHATLYWYQQILGQGPKLLIQFQNNGVVDDSQLPKDRFSAERLKGVDSTLKIQPAKLEDSAVYLCASSPAGGDTQYFGPGTRLTVL.

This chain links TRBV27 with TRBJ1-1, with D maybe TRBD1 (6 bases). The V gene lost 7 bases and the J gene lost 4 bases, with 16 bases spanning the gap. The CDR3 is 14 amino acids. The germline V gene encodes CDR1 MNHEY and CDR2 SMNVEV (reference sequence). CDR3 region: CASTPRGGSTEAFF. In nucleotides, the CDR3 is TGTGCCAGCACCCCGAGGGGGGGTTCCACTGAAGCTTTCTTT.

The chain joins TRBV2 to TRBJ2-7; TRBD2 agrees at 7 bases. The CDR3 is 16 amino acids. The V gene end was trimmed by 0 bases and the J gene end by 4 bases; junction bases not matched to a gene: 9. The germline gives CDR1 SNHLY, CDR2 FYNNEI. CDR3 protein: CASSEAGGSSGYEQYF. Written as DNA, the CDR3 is TGTGCCAGCAGTGAAGCGGGAGGGTCCTCGGGGTACGAGCAGTACTTC.

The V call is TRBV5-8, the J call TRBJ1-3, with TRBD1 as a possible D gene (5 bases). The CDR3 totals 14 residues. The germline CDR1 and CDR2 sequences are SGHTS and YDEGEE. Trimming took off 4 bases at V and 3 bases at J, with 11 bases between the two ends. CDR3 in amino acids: CASSRRRGGNTIYF. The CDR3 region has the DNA TGTGCCAGCAGCCGTAGAAGGGGTGGAAACACCATATATTTT.

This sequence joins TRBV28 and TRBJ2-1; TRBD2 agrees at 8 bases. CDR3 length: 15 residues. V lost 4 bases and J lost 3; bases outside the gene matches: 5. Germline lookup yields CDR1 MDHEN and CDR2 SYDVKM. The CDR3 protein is CASSSSGSFYNEQFF. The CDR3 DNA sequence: TGTGCCAGCAGTTCCAGCGGGAGTTTCTACAATGAGCAGTTCTTC.

CDR3 DNA sequence: TGTGCCAGCAGCCAAGAAGGGAGACAGTCCTACGAGCAGTACTTC. Amino acids: CASSQEGRQSYEQYF. This chain joins TRBV4-2 and TRBJ2-7; D is perhaps TRBD1 or TRBD2 (5 bases each). This CDR3 spans 15 amino acids. Trimming took off 0 bases at V and 1 base at J, with 10 bases between the two ends. Germline CDR1 reads LGHNA; CDR2 reads YNFKEQ.